This section outlines one T cell receptor beta chain sequence together with its context. A far larger clone is off by one base, so a read error is likely. The CDR3 carries no conserved terminal phenylalanine or tryptophan, so it likely arises from a read error. Assay execution proceeded at the deep level. Sequenced by immunoSEQ multiplex PCR; TCRdb stores in-frame clones only, minus some. The data contain some 530,000 clones, 81% of them singletons. The data were obtained in a study of shared clonotypes between healthy human individuals. Germline V gives CDR1 SEHNR, CDR2 FQNEAQ (reference sequence). The CDR3 runs to 14 residues. The germline V and J ends were trimmed by 5 bases and 4 bases, with 13 bases remaining between them.

The V call is TRBV7-9, the J call TRBJ2-3; D might be TRBD1 (6 bases). This receptor was taken from a woman aged 35 to 49 in good health. Some clones in this sample may be carry-over from other donors' samples. The sample comprised PBMCs. The CDR3 region is CASSPRTDSDTQYS. The CDR3 region has the DNA TGTGCCAGCAGCCCGAGGACAGATTCAGATACGCAGTATTCT.